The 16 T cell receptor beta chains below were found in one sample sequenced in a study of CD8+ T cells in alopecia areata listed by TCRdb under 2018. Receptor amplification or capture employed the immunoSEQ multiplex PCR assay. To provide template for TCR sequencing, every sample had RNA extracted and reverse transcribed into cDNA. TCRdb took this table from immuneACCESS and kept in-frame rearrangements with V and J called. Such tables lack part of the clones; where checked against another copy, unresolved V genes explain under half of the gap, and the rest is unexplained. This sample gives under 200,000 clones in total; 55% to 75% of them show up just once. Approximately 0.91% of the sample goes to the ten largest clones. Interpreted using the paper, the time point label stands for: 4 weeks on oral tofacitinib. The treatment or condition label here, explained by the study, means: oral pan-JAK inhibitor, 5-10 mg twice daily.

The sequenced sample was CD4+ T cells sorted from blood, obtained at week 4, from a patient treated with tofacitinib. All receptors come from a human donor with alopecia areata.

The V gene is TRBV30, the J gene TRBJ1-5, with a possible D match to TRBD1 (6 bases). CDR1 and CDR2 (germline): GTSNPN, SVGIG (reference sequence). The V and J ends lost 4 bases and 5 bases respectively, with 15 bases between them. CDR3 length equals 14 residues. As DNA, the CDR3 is TGTGCCTGGACCCGGTGGGGGGCCGATCAGCCCCAGCATTTT. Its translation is CAWTRWGADQPQHF. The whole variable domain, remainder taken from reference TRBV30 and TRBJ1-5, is SQTIHQWPATLVQPVGSPLSLECTVEGTSNPNLYWYRQAAGRGLQLLFYSVGIGQISSEVPQNLSASRPQDRQFILSSKKLLLSDSGFYLCAWTRWGADQPQHFGDGTRLSIL.

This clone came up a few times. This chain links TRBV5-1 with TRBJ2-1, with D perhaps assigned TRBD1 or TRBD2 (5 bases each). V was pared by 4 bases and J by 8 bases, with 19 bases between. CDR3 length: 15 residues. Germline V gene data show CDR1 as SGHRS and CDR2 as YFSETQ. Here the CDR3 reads CASSPGATLSDEQFF. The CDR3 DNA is TGCGCCAGCAGCCCCGGGGCTACCCTTAGCGATGAGCAGTTCTTC.

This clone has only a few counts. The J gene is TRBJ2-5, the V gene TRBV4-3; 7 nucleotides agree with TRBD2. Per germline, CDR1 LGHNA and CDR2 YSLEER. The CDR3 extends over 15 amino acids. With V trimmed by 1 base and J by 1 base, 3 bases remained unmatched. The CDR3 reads CASSQVSGGQETQYF. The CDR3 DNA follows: TGCGCCAGCAGCCAAGTTTCGGGGGGCCAAGAGACCCAGTACTTC.

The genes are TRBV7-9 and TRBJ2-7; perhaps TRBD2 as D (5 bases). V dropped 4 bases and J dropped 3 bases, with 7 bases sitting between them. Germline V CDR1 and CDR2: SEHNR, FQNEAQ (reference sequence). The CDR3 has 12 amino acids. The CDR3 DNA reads TGTGCCAGCAGCTCGGACTTCTACGAGCAGTACTTC. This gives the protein CASSSDFYEQYF.

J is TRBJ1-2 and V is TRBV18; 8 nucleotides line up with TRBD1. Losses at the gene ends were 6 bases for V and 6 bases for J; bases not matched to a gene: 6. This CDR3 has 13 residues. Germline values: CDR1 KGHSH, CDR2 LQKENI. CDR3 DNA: TGTGCCAGCTCCGAGGACAGGGTAAATGGCTACACCTTC. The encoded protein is CASSEDRVNGYTF.

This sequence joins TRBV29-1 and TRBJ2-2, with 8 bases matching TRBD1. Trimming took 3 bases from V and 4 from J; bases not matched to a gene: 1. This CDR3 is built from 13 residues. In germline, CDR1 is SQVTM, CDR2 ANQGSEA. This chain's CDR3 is CSVDDRGTGELFF. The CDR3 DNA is TGCAGCGTTGATGACAGGGGCACCGGGGAGCTGTTTTTT.

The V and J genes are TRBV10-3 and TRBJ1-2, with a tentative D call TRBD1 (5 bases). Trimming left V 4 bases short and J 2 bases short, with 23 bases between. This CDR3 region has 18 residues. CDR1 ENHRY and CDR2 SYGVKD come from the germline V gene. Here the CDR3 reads CAISAYLPKGPSNYGYTF. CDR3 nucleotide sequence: TGTGCCATCAGTGCGTACCTACCGAAGGGACCTTCCAACTATGGCTACACCTTC.

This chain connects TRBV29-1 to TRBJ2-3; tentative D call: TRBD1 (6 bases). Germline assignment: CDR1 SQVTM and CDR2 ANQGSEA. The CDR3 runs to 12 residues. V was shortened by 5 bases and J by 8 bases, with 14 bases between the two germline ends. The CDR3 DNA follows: TGCAGCGTTAGGACAGCCATAGTTACGCAGTATTTT. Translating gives CSVRTAIVTQYF.

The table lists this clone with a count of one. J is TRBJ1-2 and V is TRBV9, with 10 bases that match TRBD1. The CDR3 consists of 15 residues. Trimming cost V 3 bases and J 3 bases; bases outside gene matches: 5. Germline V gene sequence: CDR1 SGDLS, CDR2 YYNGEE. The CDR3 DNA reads TGTGCCAGCAGCGAGGGACAGGGGCTCTACTATGGCTACACCTTC. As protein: CASSEGQGLYYGYTF.

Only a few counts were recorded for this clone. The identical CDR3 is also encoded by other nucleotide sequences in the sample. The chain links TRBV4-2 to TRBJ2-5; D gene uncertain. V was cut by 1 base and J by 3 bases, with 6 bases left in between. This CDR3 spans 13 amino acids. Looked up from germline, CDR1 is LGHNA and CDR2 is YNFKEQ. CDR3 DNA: TGTGCCAGCAGCCAAGTATCGGAAGAGACCCAGTACTTC. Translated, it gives CASSQVSEETQYF.

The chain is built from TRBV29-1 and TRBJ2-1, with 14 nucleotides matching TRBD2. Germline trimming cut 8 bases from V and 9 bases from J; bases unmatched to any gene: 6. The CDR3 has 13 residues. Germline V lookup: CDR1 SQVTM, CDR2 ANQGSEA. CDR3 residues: CSLRLAGGREQFF. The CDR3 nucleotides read TGCAGCCTCCGACTAGCGGGGGGGCGTGAGCAGTTCTTC.

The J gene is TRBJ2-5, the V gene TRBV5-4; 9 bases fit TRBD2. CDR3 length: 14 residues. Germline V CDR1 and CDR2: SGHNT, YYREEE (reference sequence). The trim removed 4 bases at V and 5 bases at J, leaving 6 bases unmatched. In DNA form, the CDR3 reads TGTGCCAGCAGCCGCGGGGGGGCCGGGGAGACCCAGTACTTC. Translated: CASSRGGAGETQYF.

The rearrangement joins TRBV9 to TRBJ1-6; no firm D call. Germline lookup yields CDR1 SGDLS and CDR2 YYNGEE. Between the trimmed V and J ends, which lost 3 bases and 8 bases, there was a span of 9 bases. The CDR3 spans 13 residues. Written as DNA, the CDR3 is TGTGCCAGCAGCGGGCACGGAGATTCACCCCTCCACTTT. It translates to CASSGHGDSPLHF.

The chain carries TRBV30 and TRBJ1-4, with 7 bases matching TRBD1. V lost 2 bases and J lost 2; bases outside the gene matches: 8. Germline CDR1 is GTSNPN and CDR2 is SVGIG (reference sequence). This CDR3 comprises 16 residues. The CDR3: CAWSLRATGTNEKLFF. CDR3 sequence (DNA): TGTGCCTGGAGTCTCCGAGCGACAGGGACTAATGAAAAACTGTTTTTT.

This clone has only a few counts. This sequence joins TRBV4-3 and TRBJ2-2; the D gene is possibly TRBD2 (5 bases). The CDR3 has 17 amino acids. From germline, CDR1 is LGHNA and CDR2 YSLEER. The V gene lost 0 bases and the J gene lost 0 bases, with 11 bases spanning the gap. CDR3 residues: CASSQDSRAANTGELFF. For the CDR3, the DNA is TGCGCCAGCAGCCAAGATTCGAGAGCGGCGAACACCGGGGAGCTGTTTTTT.

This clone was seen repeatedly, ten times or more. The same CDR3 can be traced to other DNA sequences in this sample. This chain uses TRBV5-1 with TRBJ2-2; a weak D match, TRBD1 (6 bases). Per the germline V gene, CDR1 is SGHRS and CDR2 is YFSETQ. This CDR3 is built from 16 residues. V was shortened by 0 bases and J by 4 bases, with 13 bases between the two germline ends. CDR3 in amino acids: CASSLDGGASTGELFF. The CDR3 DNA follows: TGCGCCAGCAGCTTGGATGGGGGCGCGAGCACCGGGGAGCTGTTTTTT.